The T cell receptor (beta chain) described here comes from a study of spatial heterogeneity in lung cancer (dated by TCRdb to between 2019 and 2020). Turning to the overall study: More beta-chain than alpha-chain transcripts were consistently detected, likely reflecting higher beta-chain transcript abundance. In tumor regions, TCR transcript counts showed a strong correlation with a T cell transcriptional module score from matched bulk RNA-seq. In the raw uncorrected reads, each unique combination of TCR and UMI appeared on average more than ten times. TCR alpha and beta repertoires were quantitatively compared across multiple tumor regions, matched nontumor lung and blood in non-small cell lung cancer. Nonsynonymous mutation counts, determined by whole-exome sequencing of tumor tissue, were related to TCR repertoire features. Both alpha and beta chains were TCR-sequenced in samples taken at surgery, namely 220 tumor regions, 62 to 65 matched nontumor lung samples and 50 to 60 PBMC samples.

Many counts were recorded for this clonotype. The antigen it binds to is not known. It has no much larger one-base neighbor in the sample; base qualities were not kept. Little can be read into the size of this beta chain, an off-target read in a library designed for alpha chains. The meaning of the sample's time point label: sample taken at primary tumor resection. Donors were about 70 patients with early-stage, untreated non-small cell lung cancer from the lung TRACERx cohort. TCR sequencing used whole RNA extracted from tumor and nontumor lung tissue, or from cryopreserved PBMC samples, without cell sorting. Only patients with enough RNA available from two or more tumor regions were chosen for TCR sequencing. Tumor and adjacent nontumor lung specimens were reviewed by a lung pathologist before selection. The germline V gene encodes CDR1 MNHEY and CDR2 SMNVEV (reference sequence). Including the terminal cysteine and phenylalanine, the CDR3 comprises 15 residues. The kept DNA is CDR3 alone, 45 bases in frame from the first base. V and J lose 0 bases and 2 bases, and a span of 10 bases separates them.

What the research found in general, with its limitations: TCR-seq was estimated to cover only roughly 7% of tumor T cells for alpha chains and approximately 13% for beta chains. Confirming at a functional level the hypothesis that regional TCRs recognize regional mutations was considered to require additional single-cell paired TCR alpha and beta sequencing. The tumor nonsynonymous mutation count correlated with the number of expanded intratumoral alpha and beta TCRs. Counts of ubiquitous and regional expanded TCRs were found to correlate with counts of ubiquitous and regional nonsynonymous mutations, respectively.

The library relied on 5' RACE. These reads were obtained on a NextSeq 500. In the TCR library protocol, a unique molecular identifier was attached to each TCR cDNA molecule so that PCR and sequencing errors could be corrected. From the authors' description of their analysis: TCR identification, UMI-based error correction and CDR3 extraction were performed with Decombinator tools. TCRs above a frequency of 2 per 1,000, corresponding to the top 1% of the tumor frequency distribution, were defined as expanded. Expanded tumor TCRs statistically deemed absent (corrected P<0.05) from at least one tumor region were classed as regional, and all other expanded tumor TCRs were classed as ubiquitous. Renyi diversity was computed with the R vegan package after each repertoire had been subsampled 100 times to 5,000 TCRs. To build CDR3 similarity networks, amino acid triplet string-kernel similarity was used, and CDR3s were connected when their pairwise similarity was above 0.82. In-frame beta chains were kept once TCRdb had trimmed the public reads at Q25 with fastp and called clones with MiXCR. A single entry per CDR3 protein holds the most common genes and DNA from its merged rows. The V and J calls shown here were made by TCRdb, not taken from the authors' results. The table for this sample lists around 15,000 distinct CDR3 sequences; around 7.1% of them were counted only once. The ten largest clonotypes hold roughly 21% of the sample.

Recombination linked TRBV27 to TRBJ1-2, with a weak D call of TRBD1 (6 bases match). This TCR was sampled from a female donor with early-stage non-small cell lung cancer. Sequencing was performed on lung tumor tissue, taken at surgery. The CDR3 protein: CASSLSTGTNYGYTF. The DNA sequence is TGTGCCAGCAGTTTATCAACAGGGACCAACTATGGCTACACCTTC.